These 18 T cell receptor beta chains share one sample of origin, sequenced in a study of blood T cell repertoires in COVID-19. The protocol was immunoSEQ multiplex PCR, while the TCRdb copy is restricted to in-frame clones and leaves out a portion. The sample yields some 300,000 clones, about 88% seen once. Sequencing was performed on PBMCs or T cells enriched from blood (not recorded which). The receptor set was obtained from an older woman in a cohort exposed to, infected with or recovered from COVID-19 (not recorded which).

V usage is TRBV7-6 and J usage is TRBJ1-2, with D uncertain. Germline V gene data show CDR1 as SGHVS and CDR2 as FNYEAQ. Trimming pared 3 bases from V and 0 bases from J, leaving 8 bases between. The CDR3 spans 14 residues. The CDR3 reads CASSLGPSNYGYTF. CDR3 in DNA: TGTGCCAGCAGCTTGGGCCCTTCTAACTATGGCTACACCTTC.

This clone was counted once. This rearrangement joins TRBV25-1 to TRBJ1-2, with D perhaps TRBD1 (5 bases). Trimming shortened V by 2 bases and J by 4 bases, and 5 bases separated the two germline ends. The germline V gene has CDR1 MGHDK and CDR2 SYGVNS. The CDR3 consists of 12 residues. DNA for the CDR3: TGTGCCAGCAGTGAAGGGGCCTATGGCTACACCTTC. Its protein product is CASSEGAYGYTF.

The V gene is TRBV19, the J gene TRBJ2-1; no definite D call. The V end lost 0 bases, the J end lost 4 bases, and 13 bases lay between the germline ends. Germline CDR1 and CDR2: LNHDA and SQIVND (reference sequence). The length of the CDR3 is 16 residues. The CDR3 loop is CASSIDLSVGYNEQFF. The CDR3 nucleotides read TGTGCCAGTAGTATAGATCTAAGCGTTGGATACAATGAGCAGTTCTTC.

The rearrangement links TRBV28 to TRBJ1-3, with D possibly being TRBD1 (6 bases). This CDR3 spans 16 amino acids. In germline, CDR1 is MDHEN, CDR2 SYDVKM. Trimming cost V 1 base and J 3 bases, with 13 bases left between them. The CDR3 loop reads CASSLYPGADGNTIYF. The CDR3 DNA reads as TGTGCCAGCAGTTTATACCCAGGGGCGGATGGAAACACCATATATTTT.

CDR3 DNA: TGTGCCAGCAGCTCCCCTACTAGCGGGAGGGCCTCCGGGGAGCTGTTTTTT. Translating gives CASSSPTSGRASGELFF. J is TRBJ2-2 and V is TRBV5-4, with 13 bases identical to TRBD2. This CDR3 comprises 17 residues. Germline V gene lookup returns CDR1 SGHNT and CDR2 YYREEE (reference sequence). After removal of 3 bases from V and 6 bases from J, the junction contained 8 bases not matched to a gene.

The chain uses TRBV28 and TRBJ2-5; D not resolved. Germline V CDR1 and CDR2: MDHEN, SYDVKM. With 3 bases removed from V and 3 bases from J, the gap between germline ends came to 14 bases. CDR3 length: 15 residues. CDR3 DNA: TGTGCCAGCAGTTTGGCCAGTCTTGGTGAAGAGACCCAGTACTTC. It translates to CASSLASLGEETQYF.

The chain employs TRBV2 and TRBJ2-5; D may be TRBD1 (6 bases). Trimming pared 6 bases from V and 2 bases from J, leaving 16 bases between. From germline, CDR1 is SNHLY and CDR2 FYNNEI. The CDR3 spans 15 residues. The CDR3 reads CASREEQGGQETQYF. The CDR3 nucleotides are TGTGCCAGCAGGGAGGAACAGGGTGGACAAGAGACCCAGTACTTC.

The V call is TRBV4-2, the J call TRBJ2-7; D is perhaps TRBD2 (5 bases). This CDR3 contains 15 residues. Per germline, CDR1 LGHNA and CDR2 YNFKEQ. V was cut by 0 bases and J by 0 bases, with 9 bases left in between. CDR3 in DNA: TGTGCCAGCAGCCAAGACCCCACTAGCTCCTACGAGCAGTACTTC. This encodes CASSQDPTSSYEQYF.

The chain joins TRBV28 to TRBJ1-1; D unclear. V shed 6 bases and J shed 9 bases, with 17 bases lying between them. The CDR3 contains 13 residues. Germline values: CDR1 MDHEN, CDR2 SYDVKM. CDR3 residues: CASSTPGVLKAFF. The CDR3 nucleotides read TGTGCCAGCAGCACCCCCGGGGTCCTCAAAGCTTTCTTT.

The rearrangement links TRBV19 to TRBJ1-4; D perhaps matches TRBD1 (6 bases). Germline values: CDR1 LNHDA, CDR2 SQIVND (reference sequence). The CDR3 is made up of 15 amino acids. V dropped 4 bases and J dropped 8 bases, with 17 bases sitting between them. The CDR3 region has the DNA TGTGCCAGTAGTAAAACAGGGTATGTCGGCGAAAAACTGTTTTTT. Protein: CASSKTGYVGEKLFF.

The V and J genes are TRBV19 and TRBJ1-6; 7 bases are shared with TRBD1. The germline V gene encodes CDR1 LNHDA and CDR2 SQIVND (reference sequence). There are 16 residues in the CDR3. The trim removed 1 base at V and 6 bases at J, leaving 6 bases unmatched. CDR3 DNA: TGTGCCAGTAGTATAGGATGGACAGGACCTAATTCACCCCTCCACTTT. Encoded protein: CASSIGWTGPNSPLHF.

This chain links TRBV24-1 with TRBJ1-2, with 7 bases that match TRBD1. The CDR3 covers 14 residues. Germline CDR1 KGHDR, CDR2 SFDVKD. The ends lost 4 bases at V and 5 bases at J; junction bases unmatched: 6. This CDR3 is CATSEPGTAYGYTF. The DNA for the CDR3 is TGTGCCACCAGTGAACCCGGGACAGCATATGGCTACACCTTC.

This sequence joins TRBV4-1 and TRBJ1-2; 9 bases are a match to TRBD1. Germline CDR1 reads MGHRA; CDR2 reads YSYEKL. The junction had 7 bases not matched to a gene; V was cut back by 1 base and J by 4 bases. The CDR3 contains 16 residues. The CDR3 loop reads CASSQALGQGGYGYTF. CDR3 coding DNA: TGCGCCAGCAGCCAAGCCTTGGGACAGGGAGGCTATGGCTACACCTTC.

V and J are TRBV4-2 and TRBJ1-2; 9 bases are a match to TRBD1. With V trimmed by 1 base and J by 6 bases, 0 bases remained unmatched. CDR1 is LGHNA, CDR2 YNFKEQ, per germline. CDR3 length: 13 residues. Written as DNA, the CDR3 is TGTGCCAGCAGCCAAGGACAGGGGGATGGCTACACCTTC. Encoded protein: CASSQGQGDGYTF.

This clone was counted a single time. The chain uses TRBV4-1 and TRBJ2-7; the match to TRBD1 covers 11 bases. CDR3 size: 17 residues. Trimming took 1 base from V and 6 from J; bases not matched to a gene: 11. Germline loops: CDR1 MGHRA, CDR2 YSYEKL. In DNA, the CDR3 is TGCGCCAGCAGCCAAGTTTCCGCCGGGACAGGGGGTGGCGAGCAGTACTTC. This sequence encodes CASSQVSAGTGGGEQYF.

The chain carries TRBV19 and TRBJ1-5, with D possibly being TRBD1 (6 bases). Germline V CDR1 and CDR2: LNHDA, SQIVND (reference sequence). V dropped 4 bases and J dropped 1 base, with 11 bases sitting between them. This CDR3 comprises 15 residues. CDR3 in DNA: TGTGCCAGTAGTACAAAGGGGGGGAGCAATCAGCCCCAGCATTTT. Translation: CASSTKGGSNQPQHF.

The CDR3 coding sequence is TGTGCCAGCAGCTTAGGGACTAGCGGGAGGAATAATGAGCAGTTCTTC. Amino acid sequence: CASSLGTSGRNNEQFF. This chain uses TRBV5-4 with TRBJ2-1; 15 bases are a match to TRBD2. Losses at the gene ends were 2 bases for V and 7 bases for J; bases not matched to a gene: 4. CDR1 SGHNT and CDR2 YYREEE come from the germline V gene (reference sequence). The CDR3 is 16 amino acids.

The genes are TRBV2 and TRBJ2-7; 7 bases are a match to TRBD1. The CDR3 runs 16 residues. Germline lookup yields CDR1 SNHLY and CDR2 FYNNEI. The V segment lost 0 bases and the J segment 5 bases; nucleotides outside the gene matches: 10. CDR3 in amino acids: CASSEATTGSIHEQYF. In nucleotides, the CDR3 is TGTGCCAGCAGTGAAGCGACGACAGGGAGTATCCACGAGCAGTACTTC.